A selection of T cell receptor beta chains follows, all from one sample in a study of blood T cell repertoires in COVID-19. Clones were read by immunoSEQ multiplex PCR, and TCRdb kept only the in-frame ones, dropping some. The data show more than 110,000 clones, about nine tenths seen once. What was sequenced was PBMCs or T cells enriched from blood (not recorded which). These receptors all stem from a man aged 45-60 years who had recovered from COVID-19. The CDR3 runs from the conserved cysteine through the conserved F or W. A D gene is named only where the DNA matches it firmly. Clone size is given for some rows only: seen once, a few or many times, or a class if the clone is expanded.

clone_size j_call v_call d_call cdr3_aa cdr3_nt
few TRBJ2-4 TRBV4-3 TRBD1 CASSQGGRTGKNIQYF TGCGCCAGCAGCCAAGGGGGCAGGACAGGGAAAAACATTCAGTACTTC
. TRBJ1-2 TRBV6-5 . CASSYSTRYGYTF TGTGCCAGCAGTTACTCGACACGCTATGGCTACACCTTC
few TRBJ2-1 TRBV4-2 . CASSPPDRGNEQFF TGTGCCAGCAGCCCCCCGGATAGGGGGAATGAGCAGTTCTTC
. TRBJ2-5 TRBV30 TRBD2 CAWSVLGEGTQYF TGTGCCTGGAGTGTACTCGGGGAGGGGACCCAGTACTTC
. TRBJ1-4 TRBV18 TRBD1 CASSPGTVHNEKLFF TGTGCCAGCTCACCCGGGACAGTGCATAATGAAAAACTGTTTTTT
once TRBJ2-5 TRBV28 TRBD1 CASSFPTGGETQYF TGTGCCAGCAGTTTCCCTACAGGGGGAGAGACCCAGTACTTC
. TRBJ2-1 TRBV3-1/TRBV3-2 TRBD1 CASSQTGLEQFF TGTGCCAGCAGCCAGACAGGGCTTGAGCAGTTCTTC
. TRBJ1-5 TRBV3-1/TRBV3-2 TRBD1 CASSQSSRGNQPQHF TGTGCCAGCAGCCAATCTTCCAGGGGGAATCAGCCCCAGCATTTT
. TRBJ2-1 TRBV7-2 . CASSYGGFSYNEQFF TGTGCCAGCAGCTATGGGGGGTTCTCCTACAATGAGCAGTTCTTC
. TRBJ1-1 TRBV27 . CASSLGLETWNTEAFF TGTGCCAGCAGTTTGGGGCTGGAAACTTGGAACACTGAAGCTTTCTTT
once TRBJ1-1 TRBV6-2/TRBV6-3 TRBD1 CASSHRGVTEAFF TGTGCCAGCAGCCACAGGGGAGTTACTGAAGCTTTCTTT
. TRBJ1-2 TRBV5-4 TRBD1 CASSPEGANYGYTF TGTGCCAGCAGCCCGGAGGGGGCAAACTATGGCTACACCTTC
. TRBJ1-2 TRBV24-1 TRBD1 CATRGTGHYGYTF TGTGCCACCAGAGGGACAGGGCACTATGGCTACACCTTC
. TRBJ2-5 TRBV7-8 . CASSLSGGPQETQYF TGTGCCAGCAGCTTATCCGGGGGACCTCAAGAGACCCAGTACTTC
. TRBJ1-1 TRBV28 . CATTDPGERVFGTEAFF TGTGCCACTACTGACCCGGGGGAGAGGGTCTTCGGCACTGAAGCTTTCTTT
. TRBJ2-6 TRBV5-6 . CASSFRGSGANVLTF TGTGCCAGCAGCTTCAGGGGCAGTGGGGCCAACGTCCTGACTTTC
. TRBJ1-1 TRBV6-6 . CASTEGAGVTEAFF TGTGCCAGCACCGAAGGCGCAGGGGTGACTGAAGCTTTCTTT
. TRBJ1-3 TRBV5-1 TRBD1 CASSPRDRSSSGNTIYF TGCGCCAGCAGCCCGAGGGACAGGTCAAGCTCTGGAAACACCATATATTTT
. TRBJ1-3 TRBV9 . CASSVAQEGNTIYF TGTGCCAGCAGCGTAGCCCAGGAAGGAAACACCATATATTTT
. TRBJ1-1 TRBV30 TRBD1 CAWSTGGTTEAFF TGTGCCTGGAGTACAGGGGGGACCACTGAAGCTTTCTTT
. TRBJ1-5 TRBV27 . CASRPTDYSNQPQHF TGTGCCAGCAGACCTACAGATTATAGCAATCAGCCCCAGCATTTT
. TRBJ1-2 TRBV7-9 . CASSPGPGGYTF TGTGCCAGCAGCCCAGGGCCGGGTGGCTACACCTTC
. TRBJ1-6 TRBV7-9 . CASSLRQSSYNSPLHF TGTGCCAGCAGCTTAAGACAGAGCTCCTATAATTCACCCCTCCACTTT
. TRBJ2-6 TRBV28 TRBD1 CASSELGTGSFSGANVLTF TGTGCCAGCTCCGAATTGGGGACAGGGTCCTTCTCTGGGGCCAACGTCCTGACTTTC
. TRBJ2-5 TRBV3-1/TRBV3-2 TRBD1 CASEQGARETQYF TGTGCCAGTGAACAGGGGGCTAGAGAGACCCAGTACTTC
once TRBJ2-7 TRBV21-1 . CASSNSLGQGPYEQYF TGTGCCAGCAGCAACTCCCTCGGACAGGGACCCTACGAGCAGTACTTC
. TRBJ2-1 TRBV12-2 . CASRILAGGPGNEQFF TGTGCAAGTCGCATCTTAGCGGGAGGGCCGGGAAATGAGCAGTTCTTC
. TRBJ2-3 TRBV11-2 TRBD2 CASSALAGDTDTQYF TGTGCCAGCAGCGCTTTAGCGGGGGACACAGATACGCAGTATTTT
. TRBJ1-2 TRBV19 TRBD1 CASTRGQGALGYTF TGTGCCAGTACCCGGGGACAGGGGGCGCTGGGCTACACCTTC
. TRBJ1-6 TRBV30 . CAWSGQNSYNSPLHF TGTGCCTGGAGCGGACAGAACTCCTATAATTCACCCCTCCACTTT
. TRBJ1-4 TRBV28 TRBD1 CASSSGTENEKLFF TGTGCCAGCAGCTCCGGGACAGAAAATGAAAAACTGTTTTTT
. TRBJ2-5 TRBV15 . CATSRVRGGETQYF TGTGCCACCAGCAGAGTTCGGGGTGGGGAGACCCAGTACTTC
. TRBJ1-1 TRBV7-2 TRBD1 CASSLAGQLNTEAFF TGTGCCAGCAGCTTAGCGGGACAGTTGAACACTGAAGCTTTCTTT
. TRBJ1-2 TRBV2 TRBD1 CASSDSGRGRFYGYTF TGTGCCAGCAGTGATAGTGGCAGGGGGCGCTTCTATGGCTACACCTTC
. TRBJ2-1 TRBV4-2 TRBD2 CASSQKTSGGAGDEQFF TGTGCCAGCAGCCAAAAGACTAGCGGGGGGGCCGGGGATGAGCAGTTCTTC
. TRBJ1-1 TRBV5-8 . CASSLGHLNTEAFF TGTGCCAGCAGCCTAGGACACCTGAACACTGAAGCTTTCTTT
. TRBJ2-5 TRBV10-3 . CAISGRGQETQYF TGTGCCATCAGTGGTAGGGGTCAAGAGACCCAGTACTTC
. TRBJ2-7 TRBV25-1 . CASRETGTYEQYF TGTGCCAGCAGGGAGACAGGAACCTACGAGCAGTACTTC
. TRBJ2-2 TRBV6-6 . CASSPQVRQDLTGELFF TGTGCCAGCAGTCCCCAAGTCCGACAGGACCTCACCGGGGAGCTGTTTTTT
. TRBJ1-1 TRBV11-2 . CASSHRGGARRTEAFF TGTGCCAGCAGCCACCGTGGGGGGGCTAGGCGAACTGAAGCTTTCTTT
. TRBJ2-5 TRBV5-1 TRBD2 CASTALAGVPPSQETQYF TGCGCCAGTACGGCCCTAGCGGGAGTCCCTCCAAGCCAAGAGACCCAGTACTTC
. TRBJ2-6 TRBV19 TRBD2 CASDSGGTGANVLTF TGTGCCAGCGATTCCGGGGGGACTGGGGCCAACGTCCTGACTTTC
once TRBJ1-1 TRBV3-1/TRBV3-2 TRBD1 CASSSGQGWATEAFF TGTGCCAGCAGCTCAGGACAGGGGTGGGCCACTGAAGCTTTCTTT